The T cell receptor (beta chain) under discussion was sequenced for a study of shared T cell receptors in the human thymus. This table comes from immunoSEQ multiplex PCR, and its TCRdb copy is limited to in-frame clones, with some not included. Here the sample spans 700,000 or so clones, 75% to 90% being singletons. The V and J ends lost 6 bases and 8 bases respectively, with 22 bases between them. This CDR3 is built from 16 residues. Per germline, CDR1 SNHLY and CDR2 FYNNEI. In addition, the sample was reused for a study of human thymus T cells. As that study records: The thymus was resected at corrective cardiac surgery. It looked as if thymic and blood repertoires used V and J genes in a biased way. Thymic repertoires of unrelated individuals were reported in related research to overlap highly.

The sample was thymocytes. The sequence derives from a girl in the first two years of life with a congenital heart defect. The chain links TRBV2 to TRBJ1-4, with D perhaps TRBD1 (6 bases). In DNA form, the CDR3 reads TGTGCCAGCAGATTTAGCAACAGGGCGAGAGAAGAAAAACTGTTTTTT. Translating gives CASRFSNRAREEKLFF.